This TCR beta chain was profiled in a study of T cells in Graves' hyperthyroidism and ophthalmopathy. Study-wide results and limits: The model's output predicted ophthalmopathy at a median of roughly seven months prior to onset. In the analysis, a 13 V-J model separated ophthalmopathy from stable hyperthyroidism.

This clonotype was counted only a few times. Its antigen is unknown. RNA transcripts yielded amplified TCR beta CDR3 regions. RT-PCR in the first round (using the HTBI primer set) targeted the TCR CDR3. TCRdb independently ran MiXCR on the multiplex PCR reads; one entry per CDR3 protein. The repertoire holds hundreds of thousands of distinct CDR3 sequences, with about 16% as singletons. Each person with ophthalmopathy scored at least 3 on the Clinical Activity Score, reached NOSPECS grade 4 or higher, and had been ill under 3 months. Extraction of PBMCs used approximately 10 ml of fresh peripheral blood. The V and J ends lost 6 bases and 8 bases, in that order; junction bases with no gene match: 11. Looked up from germline, CDR1 is SGHRS and CDR2 is YFSETQ. The CDR3 runs to 15 residues.

The clonotype was recovered from a woman between 40 and 50 years old with Graves' ophthalmopathy. Sequencing was done on a sample of blood. The chain combines TRBV5-1 with TRBJ2-3; 11 bases fit TRBD2. Here the CDR3 DNA reads TGCGCCAGCACTCTCGGGACTAGCGGACTAAGTACGCAGTATTTT. Its translation is CASTLGTSGLSTQYF.